A selection of T cell receptor beta chains follows, all from one sample in a study of T cell responses to AZD1222 COVID-19 vaccine. Only in-frame clones appear in the TCRdb table, and some are missing; sequencing was by immunoSEQ multiplex PCR. The repertoire holds about 100,000 clones, with approximately 92% as singletons. The sequencing here drew on peripheral blood, taken 28 days after the second AZD1222 dose. Receptors originate from an adult who received the AZD1222 COVID-19 vaccine. CDR3s include the opening cysteine and the closing phenylalanine or tryptophan. Each record gives: J gene, D gene, V gene, clone size, CDR3 protein, CDR3 DNA. D genes are given only for firm matches. Some rows mark clone size as missing; the rest say once, few, many or name a class of expanded clone.

J: TRBJ2-7; D: .; V: TRBV7-9; size: .; CDR3: CASSLGREAYEQYF; DNA: TGTGCCAGCAGCTTAGGCAGGGAGGCCTACGAGCAGTACTTC
J: TRBJ2-3; D: .; V: TRBV5-6; size: .; CDR3: CASSLVGTDTQYF; DNA: TGTGCCAGCAGCTTGGTTGGCACAGATACGCAGTATTTT
J: TRBJ1-5; D: .; V: TRBV6-2/TRBV6-3; size: .; CDR3: CASSTPSVKVRNNQPQHF; DNA: TGTGCCAGCAGTACCCCCTCGGTGAAGGTCCGGAACAATCAGCCCCAGCATTTT
J: TRBJ2-1; D: TRBD1; V: TRBV15; size: few; CDR3: CATSTPTGGASHNEQFF; DNA: TGTGCCACCAGCACTCCGACAGGGGGTGCCTCGCACAATGAGCAGTTCTTC
J: TRBJ2-3; D: .; V: TRBV2; size: once; CDR3: CASSNTRETQYF; DNA: TGTGCCAGCAGTAACACCCGGGAAACGCAGTATTTT
J: TRBJ2-1; D: TRBD1; V: TRBV30; size: .; CDR3: CAWSRSGGEQFF; DNA: TGTGCCTGGAGTAGGTCAGGGGGAGAGCAGTTCTTC
J: TRBJ1-3; D: .; V: TRBV3-1/TRBV3-2; size: .; CDR3: CASSQGGGGKTGNTIYF; DNA: TGTGCCAGCAGCCAAGGTGGGGGGGGTAAGACCGGAAACACCATATATTTT
J: TRBJ1-2; D: .; V: TRBV6-5; size: .; CDR3: CASTAWGVPTYGYTF; DNA: TGTGCCAGCACCGCCTGGGGGGTCCCCACCTATGGCTACACCTTC
J: TRBJ2-3; D: .; V: TRBV11-2; size: .; CDR3: CASSLVWTNTDTQYF; DNA: TGTGCCAGCAGCTTAGTCTGGACTAATACAGATACGCAGTATTTT
J: TRBJ1-4; D: .; V: TRBV7-9; size: .; CDR3: CASSLVGGEGEKLFF; DNA: TGTGCCAGCAGCTTAGTAGGTGGCGAGGGGGAAAAACTGTTTTTT
J: TRBJ1-6; D: .; V: TRBV11-2; size: .; CDR3: CASSRVANSPLHF; DNA: TGTGCCAGCAGCCGTGTGGCGAATTCACCCCTCCACTTT
J: TRBJ1-2; D: .; V: TRBV4-3; size: .; CDR3: CASSQERTRGGYTF; DNA: TGCGCCAGCAGCCAAGAGAGGACCAGAGGGGGCTACACCTTC
J: TRBJ1-1; D: .; V: TRBV6-2/TRBV6-3; size: .; CDR3: CASSYWGNTEAFF; DNA: TGTGCCAGCAGTTACTGGGGGAACACTGAAGCTTTCTTT
J: TRBJ1-1; D: TRBD1; V: TRBV27; size: .; CDR3: CASSLKTGYMNTEAFF; DNA: TGTGCCAGCAGTCTAAAGACAGGGTACATGAACACTGAAGCTTTCTTT
J: TRBJ2-1; D: TRBD1; V: TRBV3-1/TRBV3-2; size: once; CDR3: CASSPRDSYNEQFF; DNA: TGTGCCAGCAGCCCCCGGGACAGCTACAATGAGCAGTTCTTC
J: TRBJ2-1; D: .; V: TRBV6-1; size: .; CDR3: CASSEAPQTVLMYNEQFF; DNA: TGTGCCAGCAGTGAAGCTCCACAGACAGTTTTGATGTACAATGAGCAGTTCTTC
J: TRBJ1-4; D: .; V: TRBV11-2; size: .; CDR3: CASSYGRLGEKLFF; DNA: TGTGCCAGCAGCTACGGACGGCTGGGGGAAAAACTGTTTTTT